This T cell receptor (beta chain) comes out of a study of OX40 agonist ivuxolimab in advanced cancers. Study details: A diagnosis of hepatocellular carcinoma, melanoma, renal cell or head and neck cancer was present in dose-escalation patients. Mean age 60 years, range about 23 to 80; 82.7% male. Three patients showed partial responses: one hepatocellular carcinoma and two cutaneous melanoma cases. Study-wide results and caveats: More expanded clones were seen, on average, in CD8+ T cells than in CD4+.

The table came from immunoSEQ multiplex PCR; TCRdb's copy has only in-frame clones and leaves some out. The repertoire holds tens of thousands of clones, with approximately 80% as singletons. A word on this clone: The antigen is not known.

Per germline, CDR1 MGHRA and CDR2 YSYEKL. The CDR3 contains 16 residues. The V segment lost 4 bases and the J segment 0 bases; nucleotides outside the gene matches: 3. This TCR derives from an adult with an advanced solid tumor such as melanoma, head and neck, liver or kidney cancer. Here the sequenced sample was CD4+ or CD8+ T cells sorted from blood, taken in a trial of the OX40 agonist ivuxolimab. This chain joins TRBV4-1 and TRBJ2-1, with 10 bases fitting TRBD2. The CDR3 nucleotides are TGCGCCAGCAGCCCTGGACTAGCGGACTCCTACAATGAGCAGTTCTTC. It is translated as CASSPGLADSYNEQFF.